This T cell receptor beta chain was recorded in a study of T cells after yellow fever vaccination (dated by TCRdb to the late 2010s). In terms of the full investigation: Libraries from fractions with low cell numbers were prepared with the SMART-Seq v4 Ultra Low Input RNA kit. To follow T-cell clones before and after primary and booster YFV17D yellow fever vaccination, bulk TCR alpha and beta repertoires were sequenced over time. Two healthy male donors, one aged 18 to 30 and one aged 30 to 40 years, made up the cohort. Blood samples were taken at several timepoints before and after primary and secondary immunization, and bulk PBMC replicates and cell subsets were isolated.

TCR cDNA was synthesized by 5'RACE template switching, through which a universal primer site and unique molecular identifiers were introduced. Priming for cDNA synthesis came from both the TCR alpha and TCR beta constant segments. Two PCR steps were used to amplify libraries, with sample barcodes and sequencing adapters being added in the second step. Libraries were sequenced on Illumina HiSeq 2500 (2x100 bp) or NovaSeq (2x150 bp). The paper's data handling went like this. MIGEC was used to demultiplex reads and collapse the reads into UMI consensus sequences, and MiXCR was used for V(D)J alignment. Vaccine-responding clonotypes were identified with edgeR using replicate PBMC samples, with FDR below 0.01 and a log2 fold change above 5 up to day 15 being required. Each bulk clonotype was labeled CD4 or CD8 based on which sequenced repertoire, CD4 or CD8, contained the clonotype at higher abundance. Using fastp trimming at Q25 and MiXCR clonotype assembly, TCRdb reanalyzed the public sequencing data and kept in-frame beta chains. Each CDR3 protein gets just one entry, which takes the most common genes and DNA from the rows behind it. These V and J calls originate from TCRdb's pipeline instead of the authors' own analysis. This sample has 350,000 to 450,000 distinct CDR3 sequences in its table, and approximately 6% of those were observed once. Over 12% of the sample rests with the top ten.

This sample's treatment or condition label indicates: live attenuated yellow fever vaccine strain. At each blood-draw timepoint, two biological replicates of bulk PBMCs were collected. A standard Ficoll-Paque protocol was used to isolate PBMCs from peripheral blood. RNA was extracted with TriZol from bulk PBMCs, CD4 and CD8 fractions, and dextramer-positive and dextramer-negative fractions. A note on this clonotype: The antigen it recognizes is unknown. The input lacks base qualities; no much larger clone sits a single base away.

Study-wide findings and limitations: A small share of clonotypes occurred in both CD4 and CD8 compartments, likely arising from convergent recombination. Only two donors were included in the study, so the extent to which the findings can be generalized is limited. Compared with the primary T-cell response, the secondary T-cell response was faster but weaker, reaching its peak on day 5 rather than on day 15. Because abundant contaminating clonotypes from the bulk population could be contained in FACS-sorted repertoires, computational filtering was required. After the booster, most of the clones that had expanded following primary vaccination were detected again (just under 97% of CD4 and around 90% of CD8), which suggests that memory was broadly maintained.

V was cut back by 6 bases and J by 9 bases, leaving a gap of 15 bases between them. The CDR3 spans 12 residues, from the cysteine through the phenylalanine. Kept here is only the CDR3 DNA, which spans 36 bases and is read in frame from base 1. Sequences DFQATT (CDR1) and SNEGSKA (CDR2) are obtained from the germline V gene (reference sequence). Rearrangement joined TRBV20-1 to TRBJ2-1, and perhaps TRBD2 as D gene, on 6 matching bases. This material consisted of PBMCs, taken 5 days after the yellow fever booster vaccination. The sequence derives from a man aged 25 to 40 who received the YFV17D yellow fever vaccine. The CDR3 region reads CSASGLFPEQFF. The sequenced DNA is TGCAGTGCGTCAGGACTATTTCCTGAGCAGTTCTTC.